This is a list of T cell receptor beta chains from one sample in a study of cytomegalovirus exposure and HLA in healthy donors. The protocol was immunoSEQ multiplex PCR, while the TCRdb copy is restricted to in-frame clones and leaves out a portion. Of roughly 150,000 clones listed, about 71% are singletons. Material for sequencing was PBMCs. Receptor source: a woman aged 55-69 years in good health and CMV-seropositive. Both conserved end residues are part of each CDR3. The D gene is left open where the match is weak. Expanded clones get a size class; other rows say once, few or many, or leave the size out.

j_call: TRBJ2-7
d_call: .
clone_size: .
v_call: TRBV5-4
cdr3_aa: CASSLSPGEGEQYF
cdr3_nt: TGTGCCAGCAGCTTGTCCCCAGGGGAAGGCGAGCAGTACTTC

j_call: TRBJ1-5
d_call: TRBD1
clone_size: .
v_call: TRBV2
cdr3_aa: CASRGQDNFYSNQPQHF
cdr3_nt: TGTGCCAGCAGAGGACAGGACAACTTTTATAGCAATCAGCCCCAGCATTTT

j_call: TRBJ1-1
d_call: TRBD1
clone_size: .
v_call: TRBV2
cdr3_aa: CASSLAGTANTEAFF
cdr3_nt: TGTGCCAGCAGTTTGGCCGGGACAGCTAACACTGAAGCTTTCTTT

j_call: TRBJ1-5
d_call: TRBD1
clone_size: .
v_call: TRBV23-1
cdr3_aa: CASSHLTGQGAGDQPQHF
cdr3_nt: TGCGCCAGCAGTCACCTTACGGGACAGGGTGCCGGTGATCAGCCCCAGCATTTT

j_call: TRBJ2-5
d_call: .
clone_size: few
v_call: TRBV28
cdr3_aa: CASSLSKETQYF
cdr3_nt: TGTGCCAGCAGTTTGTCAAAAGAGACCCAGTACTTC

j_call: TRBJ2-3
d_call: .
clone_size: few
v_call: TRBV2
cdr3_aa: CASVTSRSADTQYF
cdr3_nt: TGTGCCAGCGTAACCTCTAGATCCGCAGATACGCAGTATTTT

j_call: TRBJ1-1
d_call: TRBD1
clone_size: .
v_call: TRBV28
cdr3_aa: CAIDRVGGNTEAFF
cdr3_nt: TGTGCCATCGACAGGGTTGGGGGGAACACTGAAGCTTTCTTT

j_call: TRBJ1-3
d_call: .
clone_size: .
v_call: TRBV6-5
cdr3_aa: CASSYSEGGNTIYF
cdr3_nt: TGTGCCAGCAGTTACTCGGAGGGTGGAAACACCATATATTTT

j_call: TRBJ2-5
d_call: .
clone_size: .
v_call: TRBV18
cdr3_aa: CASSPVTRETQYF
cdr3_nt: TGTGCCAGCTCACCCGTTACGAGGGAGACCCAGTACTTC

j_call: TRBJ2-5
d_call: .
clone_size: .
v_call: TRBV6-5
cdr3_aa: CASSPPGHRETQYF
cdr3_nt: TGTGCCAGCAGTCCCCCGGGACACCGGGAGACCCAGTACTTC

j_call: TRBJ1-5
d_call: .
clone_size: .
v_call: TRBV28
cdr3_aa: CASSLYRQPQHF
cdr3_nt: TGTGCCAGCAGCCTCTACAGACAGCCCCAGCATTTT

j_call: TRBJ2-1
d_call: TRBD1
clone_size: .
v_call: TRBV6-5
cdr3_aa: CASSRTGINEQFF
cdr3_nt: TGTGCCAGTTCGAGGACAGGGATTAATGAGCAGTTCTTC

j_call: TRBJ2-7
d_call: TRBD2
clone_size: .
v_call: TRBV28
cdr3_aa: CASSSASGTAFYEQYF
cdr3_nt: TGTGCCAGCAGTTCCGCTAGCGGGACTGCCTTTTACGAGCAGTACTTC

j_call: TRBJ2-7
d_call: .
clone_size: once
v_call: TRBV20-1
cdr3_aa: CSARLAATQYF
cdr3_nt: TGCAGTGCTAGACTGGCGGCCACGCAGTACTTC

j_call: TRBJ2-1
d_call: TRBD2
clone_size: few
v_call: TRBV29-1
cdr3_aa: CSVAPRLAGPNEQFF
cdr3_nt: TGCAGCGTTGCCCCTCGGCTAGCGGGACCCAATGAGCAGTTCTTC

j_call: TRBJ1-3
d_call: TRBD1
clone_size: once
v_call: TRBV7-9
cdr3_aa: CASSLASGTGGFAGNTIYF
cdr3_nt: TGTGCCAGCAGCTTAGCTTCGGGGACAGGGGGCTTTGCTGGAAACACCATATATTTT

j_call: TRBJ2-7
d_call: .
clone_size: .
v_call: TRBV11-2
cdr3_aa: CASSLERGNYEQYF
cdr3_nt: TGTGCCAGCAGCTTAGAGAGAGGCAACTACGAGCAGTACTTC

j_call: TRBJ1-6
d_call: TRBD1
clone_size: .
v_call: TRBV7-6
cdr3_aa: CASSLRQGKYSPLHF
cdr3_nt: TGTGCCAGCAGCCTTAGACAGGGGAAGTATTCACCCCTCCACTTT

j_call: TRBJ1-3
d_call: TRBD1
clone_size: .
v_call: TRBV5-6
cdr3_aa: CASSTLDRGFLGNTIYF
cdr3_nt: TGTGCCAGCAGCACCCTTGACAGGGGATTTCTTGGAAACACCATATATTTT

j_call: TRBJ2-3
d_call: TRBD2
clone_size: .
v_call: TRBV28
cdr3_aa: CASSLLAGEAGTQYF
cdr3_nt: TGTGCCAGCAGTTTACTAGCGGGAGAGGCCGGTACGCAGTATTTT

j_call: TRBJ2-5
d_call: .
clone_size: .
v_call: TRBV6-6
cdr3_aa: CASSYEILQETQYF
cdr3_nt: TGTGCCAGCAGTTACGAAATACTACAAGAGACCCAGTACTTC

j_call: TRBJ2-1
d_call: .
clone_size: .
v_call: TRBV5-1
cdr3_aa: CASSLGTAPYNEQFF
cdr3_nt: TGCGCCAGCAGCTTGGGGACAGCCCCCTACAATGAGCAGTTCTTC

j_call: TRBJ2-1
d_call: TRBD2
clone_size: .
v_call: TRBV27
cdr3_aa: CASRQGTSGYNEQFF
cdr3_nt: TGTGCCAGCAGACAGGGGACTAGCGGATACAATGAGCAGTTCTTC

j_call: TRBJ1-4
d_call: .
clone_size: .
v_call: TRBV6-5
cdr3_aa: CASSYDRRSEKLFF
cdr3_nt: TGTGCCAGCAGTTACGACAGGAGAAGTGAAAAACTGTTTTTT

j_call: TRBJ1-5
d_call: TRBD1
clone_size: .
v_call: TRBV5-6
cdr3_aa: CASSSTGQGEANQPQHF
cdr3_nt: TGTGCCAGCAGCTCCACCGGACAGGGGGAGGCAAATCAGCCCCAGCATTTT

j_call: TRBJ1-2
d_call: TRBD1
clone_size: .
v_call: TRBV6-1
cdr3_aa: CASSPGTANYGYTF
cdr3_nt: TGTGCCAGCAGTCCCGGGACAGCTAACTATGGCTACACCTTC

j_call: TRBJ2-2
d_call: .
clone_size: few
v_call: TRBV30
cdr3_aa: CAWSVRQGGAGELFF
cdr3_nt: TGTGCCTGGAGTGTACGGCAGGGTGGGGCCGGGGAGCTGTTTTTT

j_call: TRBJ1-2
d_call: .
clone_size: .
v_call: TRBV7-9
cdr3_aa: CASSPGTFIGYTF
cdr3_nt: TGTGCCAGCAGCCCGGGGACATTTATCGGCTACACCTTC

j_call: TRBJ1-4
d_call: .
clone_size: .
v_call: TRBV30
cdr3_aa: CAWSPLVTNEKLFF
cdr3_nt: TGTGCCTGGAGCCCGTTAGTAACTAATGAAAAACTGTTTTTT

j_call: TRBJ2-3
d_call: .
clone_size: .
v_call: TRBV6-5
cdr3_aa: CASSSFVRAEDTQYF
cdr3_nt: TGTGCCAGCAGCTCCTTCGTCAGGGCGGAAGATACGCAGTATTTT

j_call: TRBJ1-2
d_call: TRBD1
clone_size: .
v_call: TRBV28
cdr3_aa: CASKRYRGLNYGYTF
cdr3_nt: TGTGCCAGCAAAAGGTACAGGGGTTTAAACTATGGCTACACCTTC

j_call: TRBJ1-1
d_call: TRBD1
clone_size: once
v_call: TRBV28
cdr3_aa: CASSPSGQGSEAFF
cdr3_nt: TGTGCCAGCAGTCCATCGGGACAGGGTAGTGAAGCTTTCTTT

j_call: TRBJ2-7
d_call: .
clone_size: once
v_call: TRBV29-1
cdr3_aa: CSVEERARNSYEQYF
cdr3_nt: TGCAGCGTTGAAGAGCGGGCCAGGAACTCCTACGAGCAGTACTTC

j_call: TRBJ1-1
d_call: .
clone_size: .
v_call: TRBV2
cdr3_aa: CASSARQKNTEAFF
cdr3_nt: TGTGCCAGCAGTGCAAGACAGAAGAACACTGAAGCTTTCTTT

j_call: TRBJ2-7
d_call: .
clone_size: once
v_call: TRBV7-2
cdr3_aa: CASSPWDNSYEQYF
cdr3_nt: TGTGCCAGCAGCCCGTGGGACAACTCCTACGAGCAGTACTTC

j_call: TRBJ2-6
d_call: .
clone_size: .
v_call: TRBV29-1
cdr3_aa: CSVKGRGDRSGANVLTF
cdr3_nt: TGCAGCGTTAAGGGGCGTGGTGACCGTTCTGGGGCCAACGTCCTGACTTTC

j_call: TRBJ2-7
d_call: .
clone_size: .
v_call: TRBV7-9
cdr3_aa: CASSSPTSSLYEQYF
cdr3_nt: TGTGCCAGCAGCTCTCCGACTAGTAGTCTCTACGAGCAGTACTTC